This T cell receptor (beta chain) comes out of a study of spatial heterogeneity in lung cancer. Study-level background: Sequence detection consistently recorded a greater number of beta-chain than alpha-chain sequences. Regarding the study as a whole: More often at tumor resection than at routine follow-up, ubiquitous expanded tumor TCRs were detected in the blood.

CDR1 is KGHDR, CDR2 SFDVKD, per germline. The CDR3 contains 17 residues. With 5 bases removed from V and 6 bases from J, the gap between germline ends came to 22 bases. Time point specified: sample taken at primary tumor resection. Sequencing was performed on whole RNA extracted from tumor and nontumor lung tissue, or from frozen PBMC, and the material was left unsorted. Patients with untreated early-stage non-small cell lung cancer, numbering approximately 70, were the donors. A word on this clonotype: The antigen is unknown.

TCRdb fed the 5' RACE reads into MiXCR, producing one record per CDR3 protein. The data show over 90,000 distinct CDR3 sequences, around 8.6% seen once. The rearrangement links TRBV24-1 to TRBJ2-1; TRBD2 might be the D (6 bases). The TCR comes from a male donor with early-stage non-small cell lung cancer. Sequences were derived from PBMCs, sampled at surgery. CDR3 bases: TGTGCCACCAGTGTCTCCCTCCCGGTTAGCGGCGGCAATGAGCAGTTCTTC. It is translated as CATSVSLPVSGGNEQFF.